Below are 22 T cell receptor beta chains sequenced from a single sample in a study of blood T cell repertoires in COVID-19. TCRdb's table, derived via immunoSEQ multiplex PCR, lists solely in-frame clones and lacks some. The sample carries just over 300,000 clones, 75% to 90% recorded once. The specimen sequenced was peripheral blood. The receptors were sampled from a man younger than 35 with active or convalescent COVID-19.

The CDR3 DNA reads as TGTGCCAGCTCAGTCGGACAGGCCATCTCTGGAAACACCATATATTTT. Protein sequence: CASSVGQAISGNTIYF. J is TRBJ1-3 and V is TRBV18, with 7 bases that match TRBD1. J was trimmed by 0 bases and V by 5 bases; bases with no gene match: 7. This CDR3 spans 16 amino acids. Germline V gene data show CDR1 as KGHSH and CDR2 as LQKENI.

The chain couples TRBV27 to TRBJ1-1; D possibly corresponds to TRBD1 (6 bases). Trimming removed 5 bases from V and 1 base from J, with 17 bases in between. There are 16 residues in the CDR3. CDR1 and CDR2 from the germline V gene are MNHEY and SMNVEV (reference sequence). The CDR3 reads CASSLSWGRGNTEAFF. The CDR3 DNA reads as TGTGCCAGCAGTCTAAGTTGGGGGCGCGGGAACACTGAAGCTTTCTTT.

This clone was counted once. The chain couples TRBV9 to TRBJ2-7; 10 bases fit TRBD2. The CDR3 length is 18 residues. The V segment lost 4 bases and the J segment 0 bases; nucleotides outside the gene matches: 13. Germline V gene sequence: CDR1 SGDLS, CDR2 YYNGEE. CDR3 residues: CASSPRMGLAGASYEQYF. In DNA, the CDR3 is TGTGCCAGCAGCCCCCGGATGGGCCTAGCGGGGGCCTCCTACGAGCAGTACTTC. Full variable domain (missing parts from reference TRBV9 and TRBJ2-7): DSGVTQTPKHLITATGQRVTLRCSPRSGDLSVYWYQQSLDQGLQFLIQYYNGEERAKGNILERFSAQQFPDLHSELNLSSLELGDSALYFCASSPRMGLAGASYEQYFGPGTRLTVT.

The DNA for the CDR3 is TGTGCCAGCAGCTCCCCCTCCCGGACAGGGAAATCCTACGAGCAGTACTTC. It specifies CASSSPSRTGKSYEQYF. The J gene is TRBJ2-7, the V gene TRBV13; 8 positions agree with TRBD1. Per the germline V gene, CDR1 is PRHDT and CDR2 is FYEKMQ (reference sequence). Unmatched junction bases numbered 12, after V lost 4 bases and J lost 1 base. This CDR3 region has 17 residues.

V is TRBV9 and J is TRBJ1-6; D is ambiguous. V was clipped by 0 bases and J by 5 bases, with 12 bases between them. Germline V gives CDR1 SGDLS, CDR2 YYNGEE. This CDR3 has 16 amino acids. In DNA form, the CDR3 reads TGTGCCAGCAGCGTAGGCGCAGGCACAAATAATTCACCCCTCCACTTT. Translated: CASSVGAGTNNSPLHF. Filled out from reference TRBV9 and TRBJ1-6, the complete variable domain reads DSGVTQTPKHLITATGQRVTLRCSPRSGDLSVYWYQQSLDQGLQFLIQYYNGEERAKGNILERFSAQQFPDLHSELNLSSLELGDSALYFCASSVGAGTNNSPLHFGNGTRLTVT.

The chain links TRBV29-1 to TRBJ2-1; TRBD2 aligns across 7 bases. The CDR3 has 12 amino acids. The V gene end was trimmed by 2 bases and the J gene end by 10 bases; junction bases not matched to a gene: 5. Germline V gene data show CDR1 as SQVTM and CDR2 as ANQGSEA. This chain's CDR3 is CSVEPGLGEQFF. The CDR3 DNA follows: TGCAGCGTTGAACCCGGACTAGGCGAGCAGTTCTTC.

The chain uses TRBV6-2 or TRBV6-3 and TRBJ1-2, with a possible D match to TRBD1 (5 bases). Germline V gives CDR1 MNHEY, CDR2 SVGEGT. Trimming took 4 bases from V and 4 from J, leaving 19 bases between them. The CDR3 is made up of 16 amino acids. Written as DNA, the CDR3 is TGTGCCAGCAGTTCCATACGGACATATGTAGTCTATGGCTACACCTTC. Its protein product is CASSSIRTYVVYGYTF.

The chain combines TRBV12-5 with TRBJ2-4; 7 bases align to TRBD1. V shed 6 bases and J 0 bases; nucleotides not matched to a gene: 14. The germline V gene encodes CDR1 LGHNT and CDR2 FRNRAP. This CDR3 region has 18 residues. CDR3 sequence (DNA): TGTGCTAGTGGCCAGGGGACAGAACTTGTCCTAGCCAAAAACATTCAGTACTTC. Translation gives CASGQGTELVLAKNIQYF.

The V call is TRBV14, the J call TRBJ2-7; 7 nucleotides align to TRBD2. This CDR3 is built from 15 residues. Germline V gene lookup returns CDR1 SGHDN and CDR2 FVKESK. V dropped 4 bases and J dropped 2; count of bases not matched to a gene: 8. CDR3 sequence: CASSPIERDPYEQYF. The DNA of the CDR3 is TGTGCCAGCAGCCCCATTGAGCGGGACCCCTACGAGCAGTACTTC.

The chain links TRBV14 to TRBJ2-3, with TRBD2 matching over 12 bases. In germline, CDR1 is SGHDN, CDR2 FVKESK. The length of the CDR3 is 14 residues. V lost 5 bases, J lost 11 bases, and 8 bases stayed unmatched. DNA of the CDR3: TGTGCCAGCAGCAAAGCTAGCGGGGGGGCCGAGCAGTATTTT. This codes for CASSKASGGAEQYF.

The CDR3: CASSPGLVSGEQYF. In DNA, the CDR3 is TGTGCCAGCTCACCGGGACTAGTCTCGGGCGAGCAGTACTTC. This sequence joins TRBV18 and TRBJ2-7, with 8 positions matching TRBD2. Germline CDR1 and CDR2: KGHSH and LQKENI. Trimming cost V 3 bases and J 6 bases; bases outside gene matches: 7. This CDR3 has 14 amino acids.

The V call is TRBV7-8, the J call TRBJ2-5, with D perhaps matching TRBD2 (6 bases). CDR1 and CDR2 from the germline V gene are SGHVS and FQNEAQ. The CDR3 totals 15 residues. The V and J ends lost 5 bases and 4 bases respectively, with 17 bases between them. CDR3 in DNA: TGTGCCAGCAGCCCGCCTAGGCGGGGCCCAGAGACCCAGTACTTC. It encodes CASSPPRRGPETQYF.

The chain joins TRBV5-1 to TRBJ2-7; no clear D gene. CDR3 length: 16 residues. V was trimmed by 0 bases and J by 1 base, leaving 14 bases between them. Per the germline V gene, CDR1 is SGHRS and CDR2 is YFSETQ. The CDR3 sequence is CASSLESHRKSYEQYF. The DNA for the CDR3 is TGCGCCAGCAGCTTGGAGTCTCACAGAAAGTCCTACGAGCAGTACTTC.

The rearrangement uses TRBV19 and TRBJ2-1; 13 positions match TRBD2. This CDR3 is built from 16 residues. Trimming took 6 bases from V and 6 from J; bases not matched to a gene: 8. Per germline, CDR1 LNHDA and CDR2 SQIVND (reference sequence). The CDR3 DNA reads as TGTGCCAGTAGCATACCACGGACTAGCGGGAGCAATGAGCAGTTCTTC. Translating it yields CASSIPRTSGSNEQFF.

V is TRBV18 and J is TRBJ1-1, with a tentative D call TRBD1 (6 bases). In germline, CDR1 is KGHSH, CDR2 LQKENI. The CDR3 is 14 amino acids. The V end was cut by 6 bases, the J end by 6 bases, with 17 bases between. Written as DNA, the CDR3 is TGTGCCAGCTCGCCGACAACAGGGTTTTCTGAAGCTTTCTTT. It codes for CASSPTTGFSEAFF.

This clone appeared a single time. The chain couples TRBV21-1 to TRBJ2-1; the DNA was not used to check the table's D call, TRBD1. TRBV21-1 is a known pseudogene. The CDR3 has 16 amino acids. Here the CDR3 DNA reads TGTGCCAGCAGCGCACAGCCCGGGACAGGGGGGACTGAGCAGTTCTTC. Its translation: CASSAQPGTGGTEQFF.

V is TRBV6-5 and J is TRBJ1-1; no clear D. The CDR3 is 12 residues long. V was trimmed by 4 bases and J by 7 bases, leaving 10 bases between them. Germline loops: CDR1 MNHEY, CDR2 SVGAGI. CDR3 coding DNA: TGTGCCAGCAGTTCCCCGACATTTGAAGCTTTCTTT. Translation gives CASSSPTFEAFF.

J is TRBJ2-3 and V is TRBV4-3; TRBD2 matches 14 bases. With V trimmed by 3 bases and J by 2 bases, 10 bases remained unmatched. There are 19 residues in the CDR3. Germline lookup yields CDR1 LGHNA and CDR2 YSLEER. Here the CDR3 reads CASSHSLGLAGGTTDTQYF. The CDR3 region has the DNA TGCGCCAGCAGCCATTCCCTAGGACTAGCGGGGGGAACCACAGATACGCAGTATTTT.

The CDR3 region has the DNA TGTGCCAGCAGCATGGACAGTAACGCGAACACCGGGGAGCTGTTTTTT. Translated: CASSMDSNANTGELFF. The J gene is TRBJ2-2, the V gene TRBV7-9, with D possibly matching TRBD1 (6 bases). Trimming took off 5 bases at V and 0 bases at J, with 13 bases between the two ends. This CDR3 is 16 amino acids long. Germline V gives CDR1 SEHNR, CDR2 FQNEAQ (reference sequence).

The rearrangement links TRBV3-1 (or the pseudogene TRBV3-2) to TRBJ2-3; D possibly corresponds to TRBD2 (6 bases). CDR1 LGHDT and CDR2 YNNKEL come from the germline V gene (reference sequence). The germline V and J ends were trimmed by 4 bases and 6 bases, with 14 bases remaining between them. The CDR3 contains 14 residues. The DNA of the CDR3 is TGTGCCAGCAGCCCGGGTTCGGGAGCCGATACGCAGTATTTT. Translated, it gives CASSPGSGADTQYF.

The chain has TRBV29-1 and TRBJ2-7; the D gene is possibly TRBD1 (7 bases). Germline V gene data show CDR1 as SQVTM and CDR2 as ANQGSEA. Trimming took 7 bases from V and 9 from J, leaving 22 bases between them. This CDR3 has 13 residues. This CDR3 is CSAGLPGGTAQYF. The DNA of the CDR3 is TGCAGCGCCGGATTGCCAGGGGGGACGGCGCAGTACTTC.

The rearrangement uses TRBV3-1 (or the pseudogene TRBV3-2) and TRBJ2-7; 12 bases line up with TRBD2. The V and J ends lost 4 bases and 2 bases, in that order; junction bases with no gene match: 3. The CDR3 is made up of 15 amino acids. The germline CDR1 and CDR2 sequences are LGHDT and YNNKEL (reference sequence). The CDR3 region is CASSLTSGRTYEQYF. For the CDR3, the DNA is TGTGCCAGCAGCCTGACTAGCGGGAGAACCTACGAGCAGTACTTC.